These T cell receptor beta chains were read from a single sample in a study of OX40 agonist ivuxolimab in advanced cancers. Sequenced by immunoSEQ multiplex PCR; TCRdb stores in-frame clones only, minus some. The sample lists tens of thousands of clones, 80% to 90% occurring once. This sample comprised CD4+ or CD8+ T cells sorted from blood, obtained in a trial of the OX40 agonist ivuxolimab. The receptors were gathered from an adult with an advanced solid tumor such as melanoma, head and neck, liver or kidney cancer. CDR3s include the opening cysteine and the closing phenylalanine or tryptophan. The D gene is left open where the match is weak. The size of a clone is reported for some rows only, either as once, few or many, or as a class for expanded clones.

cdr3_aa	cdr3_nt	d_call	v_call	clone_size	j_call
CASSFQGAGETQYF	TGTGCCAGCAGCTTCCAGGGGGCAGGAGAGACCCAGTACTTC	TRBD1	TRBV5-4	.	TRBJ2-5
CASSLTGTYQETQYF	TGCGCCAGCAGCTTGACAGGGACGTACCAAGAGACCCAGTACTTC	.	TRBV5-1	.	TRBJ2-5
CASNLAGVETQYF	TGTGCCAGCAACCTAGCGGGAGTAGAGACCCAGTACTTC	TRBD2	TRBV28	.	TRBJ2-5
CASSTQGMNTEAFF	TGTGCCAGCAGTACTCAGGGTATGAACACTGAAGCTTTCTTT	.	TRBV6-6	.	TRBJ1-1
CASSLPGDRANTEAFF	TGTGCCAGCAGCTTACCCGGTGACAGGGCGAACACTGAAGCTTTCTTT	TRBD1	TRBV5-4	.	TRBJ1-1
CASSIVGPLGPTEAFF	TGTGCCAGTAGTATAGTGGGCCCACTTGGCCCCACTGAAGCTTTCTTT	.	TRBV19	few	TRBJ1-1
CSVKGLAGVYEQYF	TGCAGCGTGAAGGGACTAGCGGGGGTCTACGAGCAGTACTTC	TRBD2	TRBV29-1	.	TRBJ2-7
CASSLVEGELFF	TGTGCCAGCAGCTTAGTAGAAGGGGAGCTGTTTTTT	.	TRBV11-2	.	TRBJ2-2
CSVEETSGNIQYF	TGCAGCGTTGAGGAAACTAGCGGTAACATTCAGTACTTC	TRBD2	TRBV29-1	.	TRBJ2-4
CASSSTSGGGRSYNEQFF	TGTGCCAGCAGTTCAACTAGCGGGGGAGGTCGGTCCTACAATGAGCAGTTCTTC	TRBD2	TRBV28	.	TRBJ2-1
CASSLRLGEHNEQFF	TGTGCCAGCAGCTTAAGGCTAGGAGAGCACAATGAGCAGTTCTTC	.	TRBV7-2	.	TRBJ2-1
CASSRSTEPNTEAFF	TGTGCCAGCTCACGATCAACAGAGCCCAACACTGAAGCTTTCTTT	.	TRBV18	.	TRBJ1-1
CATSRDWNNEQFF	TGTGCCACTTCTCGGGACTGGAACAATGAGCAGTTCTTC	.	TRBV2	few	TRBJ2-1
CASSTGTGGSYEQYF	TGTGCCAGCAGCACGGGGACAGGGGGATCGTACGAGCAGTACTTC	TRBD1	TRBV7-2	.	TRBJ2-7
CASRSNRPSGSYEQYF	TGTGCCAGCAGGTCCAACCGCCCTAGCGGGAGTTACGAGCAGTACTTC	TRBD2	TRBV7-9	.	TRBJ2-7
CASSRRRDGTFRNEQFF	TGTGCCAGCAGCAGACGCCGGGACGGCACTTTCAGGAATGAGCAGTTCTTC	.	TRBV11-2	once	TRBJ2-1
CASSLLAAPTDTQYF	TGTGCCAGCAGCCTACTAGCGGCACCCACAGATACGCAGTATTTT	TRBD2	TRBV7-9	.	TRBJ2-3
CASRYGPYTDTQYF	TGTGCCAGCAGATACGGTCCCTACACAGATACGCAGTATTTT	.	TRBV5-5	.	TRBJ2-3
CASSELGRGGYTF	TGTGCCAGCAGTGAATTGGGCCGGGGTGGCTACACCTTC	.	TRBV6-1	.	TRBJ1-2
CASSAGAATDTQYF	TGTGCCAGCAGTGCGGGAGCGGCGACAGATACGCAGTATTTT	.	TRBV6-4	once	TRBJ2-3
CASSFKYERGLRETQYF	TGTGCCAGCAGTTTTAAGTACGAGCGGGGGCTGAGGGAGACCCAGTACTTC	TRBD2	TRBV28	once	TRBJ2-5
CASSPYEDTQYF	TGTGCCAGCAGCCCCTATGAAGATACGCAGTATTTT	.	TRBV5-4	once	TRBJ2-3
CASSLETGRSGYTF	TGCGCCAGCAGCTTGGAAACAGGGAGGAGTGGCTACACCTTC	.	TRBV5-1	.	TRBJ1-2
CATSRDLFPGLAVEQYF	TGTGCCACCAGCAGAGACCTGTTCCCGGGACTAGCGGTTGAGCAGTACTTC	TRBD2	TRBV15	.	TRBJ2-7
CASSQGLAGAGEQFF	TGCGCCAGCAGCCAAGGACTAGCGGGAGCGGGTGAGCAGTTCTTC	TRBD2	TRBV4-1	.	TRBJ2-1
CATSRNMGYGYTF	TGTGCCACCAGCCGGAACATGGGGTATGGCTACACCTTC	.	TRBV15	.	TRBJ1-2
CASSLGVGLTNEKLFF	TGTGCCAGCAGCTTAGGTGTGGGGCTTACTAATGAAAAACTGTTTTTT	.	TRBV7-2	.	TRBJ1-4
CASSEVQDTYYNEQFF	TGTGCCAGCAGTGAAGTCCAGGACACATACTACAATGAGCAGTTCTTC	.	TRBV6-1	.	TRBJ2-1
CASSFSTGFRTNEQFF	TGTGCCAGCAGCTTTTCGACAGGGTTTCGTACGAATGAGCAGTTCTTC	TRBD1	TRBV5-4	.	TRBJ2-1
CASSLFLGNEQFF	TGTGCCAGCAGCTTATTTTTGGGCAATGAGCAGTTCTTC	.	TRBV7-2	.	TRBJ2-1
CASSIRAGGGNEQFF	TGTGCCAGTAGTATAAGGGCGGGAGGAGGGAATGAGCAGTTCTTC	TRBD2	TRBV19	.	TRBJ2-1
CAISREPGNTIYF	TGTGCCATCAGCAGGGAACCTGGAAACACCATATATTTT	.	TRBV10-3	.	TRBJ1-3
CASSWDNYEQYF	TGTGCCAGCAGTTGGGACAACTACGAGCAGTACTTC	.	TRBV6-5	.	TRBJ2-7
CASSSTSGQETQYF	TGCGCCAGCAGCTCTACTAGCGGCCAAGAGACCCAGTACTTC	TRBD2	TRBV5-1	.	TRBJ2-5
CASSFGGRADNEQFF	TGTGCCAGCAGTTTCGGCGGGAGGGCTGACAATGAGCAGTTCTTC	TRBD2	TRBV27	.	TRBJ2-1
CASSLRTSGDTEAFF	TGTGCCAGCAGTTTAAGGACATCAGGGGACACTGAAGCTTTCTTT	.	TRBV28	.	TRBJ1-1
CASNPTEGTEQPQHF	TGTGCCAGCAACCCCACGGAGGGGACGGAACAGCCCCAGCATTTT	.	TRBV2	.	TRBJ1-5
CASSYSMLAGGEQYF	TGTGCCAGCAGTTACTCGATGCTAGCGGGAGGGGAGCAGTACTTC	TRBD2	TRBV6-5	.	TRBJ2-7
CASSEGRGFYGYTF	TGCGCCAGCAGTGAAGGCAGGGGGTTCTATGGCTACACCTTC	TRBD1	TRBV10-1	.	TRBJ1-2
CASSTNRGSDFGIRYEQYF	TGTGCCAGCAGCACCAACAGGGGCTCGGATTTCGGGATACGCTACGAGCAGTACTTC	TRBD1	TRBV27	.	TRBJ2-7
CASRGGPSNYGYTF	TGTGCCAGCAGGGGGGGGCCTTCTAACTATGGCTACACCTTC	.	TRBV28	.	TRBJ1-2
CASSGGGEYELSGNTIYF	TGTGCCAGCAGCGGTGGGGGCGAATACGAGCTTAGTGGAAACACCATATATTTT	.	TRBV9	.	TRBJ1-3
CASSESLAGGTDTQYF	TGTGCCAGCAGTGAATCCCTAGCGGGAGGTACAGATACGCAGTATTTT	TRBD2	TRBV6-1	.	TRBJ2-3
CASSGPGQGTGTEAFF	TGTGCCAGCAGTGGGCCGGGACAGGGGACGGGAACTGAAGCTTTCTTT	TRBD1	TRBV2	.	TRBJ1-1
CASSYSAGQETQYF	TGTGCCAGCAGTTACTCAGCGGGACAAGAGACCCAGTACTTC	TRBD2	TRBV6-5	.	TRBJ2-5
CASSLHSGSGDEQFF	TGCGCCAGCAGCTTACATAGCGGGAGTGGCGATGAGCAGTTCTTC	TRBD2	TRBV5-1	.	TRBJ2-1
CASSQGQIQETQYF	TGTGCCAGCAGCCAGGGACAGATACAAGAGACCCAGTACTTC	TRBD1	TRBV7-2	.	TRBJ2-5
CASSLGGGAGEQFF	TGCGCCAGCAGCTTGGGTGGGGGAGCCGGTGAGCAGTTCTTC	.	TRBV5-1	.	TRBJ2-1
CASSELAGGGQETQYF	TGTGCCAGCAGTGAATTAGCGGGAGGAGGGCAAGAGACCCAGTACTTC	TRBD2	TRBV2	once	TRBJ2-5